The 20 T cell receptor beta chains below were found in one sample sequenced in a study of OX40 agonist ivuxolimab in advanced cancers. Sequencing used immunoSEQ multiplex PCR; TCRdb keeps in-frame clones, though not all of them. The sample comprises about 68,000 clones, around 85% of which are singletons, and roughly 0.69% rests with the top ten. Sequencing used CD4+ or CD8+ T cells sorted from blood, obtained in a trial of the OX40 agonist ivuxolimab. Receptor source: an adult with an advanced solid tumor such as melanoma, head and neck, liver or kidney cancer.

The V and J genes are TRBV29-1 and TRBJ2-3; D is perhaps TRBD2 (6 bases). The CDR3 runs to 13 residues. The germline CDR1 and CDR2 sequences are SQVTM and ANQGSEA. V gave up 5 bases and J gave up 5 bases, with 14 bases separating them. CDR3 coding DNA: TGCAGCGTTCGGGGCGGGGCCCAAGATACGCAGTATTTT. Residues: CSVRGGAQDTQYF.

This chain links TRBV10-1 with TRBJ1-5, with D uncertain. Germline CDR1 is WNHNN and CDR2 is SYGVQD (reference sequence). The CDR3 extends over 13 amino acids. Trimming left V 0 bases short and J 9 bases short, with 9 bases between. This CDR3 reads CASSESRAGPQHF. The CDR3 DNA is TGCGCCAGCAGTGAGTCGAGGGCGGGGCCCCAGCATTTT.

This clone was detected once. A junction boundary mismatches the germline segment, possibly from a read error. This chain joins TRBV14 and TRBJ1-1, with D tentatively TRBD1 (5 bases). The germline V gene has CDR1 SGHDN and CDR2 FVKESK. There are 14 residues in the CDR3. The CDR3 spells CASSQRGRLKRAVF. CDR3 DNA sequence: TGTGCCAGCAGCCAAAGGGGCAGGTTAAAGCGGGCTGTCTTT.

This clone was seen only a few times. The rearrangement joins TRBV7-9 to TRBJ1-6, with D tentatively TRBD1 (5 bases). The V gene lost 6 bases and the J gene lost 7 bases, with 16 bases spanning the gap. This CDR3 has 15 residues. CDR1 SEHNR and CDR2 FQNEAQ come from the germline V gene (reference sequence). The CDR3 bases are TGTGCCAGCAGTATGGGGGGACGGGAGAATTCACCCCTCCACTTT. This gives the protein CASSMGGRENSPLHF. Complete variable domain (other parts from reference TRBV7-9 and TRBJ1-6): DTGVSQNPRHKITKRGQNVTFRCDPISEHNRLYWYRQTLGQGPEFLTYFQNEAQLEKSRLLSDRFSAERPKGSFSTLEIQRTEQGDSAMYLCASSMGGRENSPLHFGNGTRLTVT.

The CDR3 DNA sequence: TGTGCCAGCAGCGACATTCGATATGGCTACACCTTC. Protein: CASSDIRYGYTF. The gene calls are TRBV11-2 and TRBJ1-2; D gene uncertain. This CDR3 contains 12 residues. Deletions cut 5 bases from V and 5 bases from J, with 9 bases between. From germline, CDR1 is SGHAT and CDR2 FQNNGV.

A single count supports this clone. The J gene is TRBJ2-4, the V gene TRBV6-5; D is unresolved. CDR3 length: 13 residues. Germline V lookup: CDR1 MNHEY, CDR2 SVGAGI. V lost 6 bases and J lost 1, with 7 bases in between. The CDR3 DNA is TGTGCCAGCAGCAGGATGGCCAAAAACATTCAGTACTTC. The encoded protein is CASSRMAKNIQYF.

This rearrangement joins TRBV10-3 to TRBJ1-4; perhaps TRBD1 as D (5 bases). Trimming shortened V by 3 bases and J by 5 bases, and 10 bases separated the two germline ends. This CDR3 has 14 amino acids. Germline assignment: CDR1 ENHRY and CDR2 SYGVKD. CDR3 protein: CAISEGNRNEKLFF. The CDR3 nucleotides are TGTGCCATCAGTGAAGGGAACAGGAATGAAAAACTGTTTTTT.

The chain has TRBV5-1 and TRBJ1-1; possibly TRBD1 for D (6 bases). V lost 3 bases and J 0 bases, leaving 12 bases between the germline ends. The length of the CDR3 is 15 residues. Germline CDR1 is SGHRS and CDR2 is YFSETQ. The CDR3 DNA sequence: TGCGCCAGCAGCTCGACGGACAGATTGAACACTGAAGCTTTCTTT. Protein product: CASSSTDRLNTEAFF. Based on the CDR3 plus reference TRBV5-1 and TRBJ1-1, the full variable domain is KAGVTQTPRYLIKTRGQQVTLSCSPISGHRSVSWYQQTPGQGLQFLFEYFSETQRNKGNFPGRFSGRQFSNSRSEMNVSTLELGDSALYLCASSSTDRLNTEAFFGQGTRLTVV.

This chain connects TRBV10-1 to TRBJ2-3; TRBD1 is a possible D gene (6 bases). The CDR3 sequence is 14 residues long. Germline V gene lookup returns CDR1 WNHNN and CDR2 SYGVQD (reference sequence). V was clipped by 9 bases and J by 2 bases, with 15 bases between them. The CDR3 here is CASTADRLTDTQYF. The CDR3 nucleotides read TGCGCCAGTACGGCAGACAGGCTCACAGATACGCAGTATTTT.

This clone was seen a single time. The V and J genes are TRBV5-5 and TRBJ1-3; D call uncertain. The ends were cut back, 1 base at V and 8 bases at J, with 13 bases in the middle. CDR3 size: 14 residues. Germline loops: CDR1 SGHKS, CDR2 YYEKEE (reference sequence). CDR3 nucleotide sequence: TGTGCCAGCAGCTTGAGAGAGGCGGGTTACACCATATATTTT. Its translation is CASSLREAGYTIYF.

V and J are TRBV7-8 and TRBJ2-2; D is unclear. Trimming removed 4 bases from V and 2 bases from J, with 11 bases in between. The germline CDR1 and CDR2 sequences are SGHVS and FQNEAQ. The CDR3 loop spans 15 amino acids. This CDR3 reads CASSSLWANTGELFF. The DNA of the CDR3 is TGTGCCAGCAGCTCACTCTGGGCCAACACCGGGGAGCTGTTTTTT.

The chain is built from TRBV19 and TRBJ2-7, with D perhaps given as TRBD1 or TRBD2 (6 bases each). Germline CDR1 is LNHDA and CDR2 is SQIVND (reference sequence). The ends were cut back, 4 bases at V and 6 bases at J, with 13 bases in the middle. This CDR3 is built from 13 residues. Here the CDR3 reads CASSTSGGGEQYF. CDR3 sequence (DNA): TGTGCCAGTAGTACATCAGGAGGGGGCGAGCAGTACTTC.

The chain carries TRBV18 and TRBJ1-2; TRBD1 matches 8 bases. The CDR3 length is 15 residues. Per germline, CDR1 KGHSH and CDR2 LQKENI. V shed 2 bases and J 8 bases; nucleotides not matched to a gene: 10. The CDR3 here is CASSPDSQGARGYTF. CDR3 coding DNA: TGTGCCAGCTCACCAGATTCCCAGGGGGCTCGCGGCTACACCTTC. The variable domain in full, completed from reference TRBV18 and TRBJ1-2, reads NAGVMQNPRHLVRRRGQEARLRCSPMKGHSHVYWYRQLPEEGLKFMVYLQKENIIDESGMPKERFSAEFPKEGPSILRIQQVVRGDSAAYFCASSPDSQGARGYTFGSGTRLTVV.

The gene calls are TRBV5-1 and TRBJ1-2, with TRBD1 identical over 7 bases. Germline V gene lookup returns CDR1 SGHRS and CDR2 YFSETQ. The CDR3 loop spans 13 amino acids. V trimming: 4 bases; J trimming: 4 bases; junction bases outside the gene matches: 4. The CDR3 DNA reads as TGCGCCAGCAGCCCGGACAGGATCTATGGCTACACCTTC. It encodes CASSPDRIYGYTF.

CDR3 sequence (DNA): TGTGCCAGCAGCTCGACAGGGGCGAACACCGGGGAGCTGTTTTTT. The encoded protein is CASSSTGANTGELFF. The chain uses TRBV5-5 and TRBJ2-2; 8 bases align to TRBD1. This CDR3 has 15 amino acids. V dropped 3 bases and J dropped 0; count of bases not matched to a gene: 1. Germline assignment: CDR1 SGHKS and CDR2 YYEKEE (reference sequence).

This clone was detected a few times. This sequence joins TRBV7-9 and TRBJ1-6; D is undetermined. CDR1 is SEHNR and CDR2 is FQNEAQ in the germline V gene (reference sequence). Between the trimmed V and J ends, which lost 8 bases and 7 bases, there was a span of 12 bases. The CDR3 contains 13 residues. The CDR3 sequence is CASDSGPNSPLHF. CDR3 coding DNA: TGTGCCAGCGACTCCGGGCCGAATTCACCCCTCCACTTT.

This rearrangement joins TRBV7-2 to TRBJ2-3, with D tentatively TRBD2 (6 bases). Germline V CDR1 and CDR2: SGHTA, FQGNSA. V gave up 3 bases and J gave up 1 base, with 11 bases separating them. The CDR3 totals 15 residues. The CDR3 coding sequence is TGTGCCAGCAGCTTGGGACTTGATCGCACAGATACGCAGTATTTT. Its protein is CASSLGLDRTDTQYF.

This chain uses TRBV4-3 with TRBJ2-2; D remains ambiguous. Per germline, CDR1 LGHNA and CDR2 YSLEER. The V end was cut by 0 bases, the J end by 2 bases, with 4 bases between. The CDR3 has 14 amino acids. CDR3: CASSQEKNTGELFF. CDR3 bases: TGCGCCAGCAGCCAAGAGAAAAACACCGGGGAGCTGTTTTTT.

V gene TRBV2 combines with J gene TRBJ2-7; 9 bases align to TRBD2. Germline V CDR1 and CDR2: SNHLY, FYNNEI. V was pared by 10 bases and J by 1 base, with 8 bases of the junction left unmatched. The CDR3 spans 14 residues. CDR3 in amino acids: CAISGGPVSYEQYF. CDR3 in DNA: TGTGCCATTAGCGGGGGCCCGGTATCCTACGAGCAGTACTTC.

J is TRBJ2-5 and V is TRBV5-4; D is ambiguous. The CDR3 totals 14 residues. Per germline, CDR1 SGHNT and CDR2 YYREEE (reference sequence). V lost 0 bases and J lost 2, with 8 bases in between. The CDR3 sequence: CASSLARVQETQYF. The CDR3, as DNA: TGTGCCAGCAGCTTGGCACGGGTGCAAGAGACCCAGTACTTC.